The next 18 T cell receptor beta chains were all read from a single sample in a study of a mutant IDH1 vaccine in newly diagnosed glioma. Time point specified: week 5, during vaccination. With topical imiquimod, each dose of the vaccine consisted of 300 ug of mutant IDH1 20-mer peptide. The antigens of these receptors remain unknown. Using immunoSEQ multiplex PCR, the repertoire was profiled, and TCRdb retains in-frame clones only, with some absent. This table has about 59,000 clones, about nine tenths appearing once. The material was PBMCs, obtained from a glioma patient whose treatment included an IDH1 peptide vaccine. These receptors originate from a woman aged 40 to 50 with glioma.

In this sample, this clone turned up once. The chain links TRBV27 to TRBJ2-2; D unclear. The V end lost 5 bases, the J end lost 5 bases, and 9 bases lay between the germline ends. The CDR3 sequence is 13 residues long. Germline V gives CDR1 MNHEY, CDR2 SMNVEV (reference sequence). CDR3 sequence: CASSKTSTGELFF. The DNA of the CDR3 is TGTGCCAGCAGTAAAACCTCGACCGGGGAGCTGTTTTTT.

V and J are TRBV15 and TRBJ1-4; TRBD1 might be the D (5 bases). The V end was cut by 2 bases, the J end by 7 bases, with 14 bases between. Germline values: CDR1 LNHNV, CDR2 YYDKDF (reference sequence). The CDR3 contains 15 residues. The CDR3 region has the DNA TGTGCCACCAGCAGATTGGGGGGGAGTGGTGAAAAACTGTTTTTT. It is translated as CATSRLGGSGEKLFF.

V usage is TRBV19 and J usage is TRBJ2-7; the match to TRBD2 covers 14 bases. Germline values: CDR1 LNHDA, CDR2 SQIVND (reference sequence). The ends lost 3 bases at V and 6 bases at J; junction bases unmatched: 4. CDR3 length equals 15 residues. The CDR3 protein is CASSMLGLAGVEQYF. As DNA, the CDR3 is TGTGCCAGTAGTATGCTGGGACTAGCGGGAGTCGAGCAGTACTTC. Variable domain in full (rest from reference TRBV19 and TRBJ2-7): DGGITQSPKYLFRKEGQNVTLSCEQNLNHDAMYWYRQDPGQGLRLIYYSQIVNDFQKGDIAEGYSVSREKKESFPLTVTSAQKNPTAFYLCASSMLGLAGVEQYFGPGTRLTVT.

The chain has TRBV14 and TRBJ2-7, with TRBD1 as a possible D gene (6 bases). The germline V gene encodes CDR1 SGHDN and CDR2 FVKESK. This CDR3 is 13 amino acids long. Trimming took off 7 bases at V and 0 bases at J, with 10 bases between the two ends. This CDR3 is CASKDRNSYEQYF. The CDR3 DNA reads TGTGCCAGCAAAGACAGGAACTCCTACGAGCAGTACTTC.

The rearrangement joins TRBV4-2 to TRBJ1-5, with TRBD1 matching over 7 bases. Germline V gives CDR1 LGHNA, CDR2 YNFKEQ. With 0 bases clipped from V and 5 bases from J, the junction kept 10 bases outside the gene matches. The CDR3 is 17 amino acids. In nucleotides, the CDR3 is TGTGCCAGCAGCCAAGATTTGACAGGGAGAGAATATCAGCCCCAGCATTTT. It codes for CASSQDLTGREYQPQHF.

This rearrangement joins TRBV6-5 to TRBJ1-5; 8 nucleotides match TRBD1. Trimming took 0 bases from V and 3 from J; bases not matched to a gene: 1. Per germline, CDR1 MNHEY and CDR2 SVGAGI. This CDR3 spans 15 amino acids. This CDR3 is CASSYSQGANQPQHF. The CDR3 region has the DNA TGTGCCAGCAGTTACTCGCAGGGGGCCAATCAGCCCCAGCATTTT.

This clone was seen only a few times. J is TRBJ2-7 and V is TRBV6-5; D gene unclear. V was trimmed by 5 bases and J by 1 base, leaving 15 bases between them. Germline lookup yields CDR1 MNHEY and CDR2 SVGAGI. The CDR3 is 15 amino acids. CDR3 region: CASSTATGRSYEQYF. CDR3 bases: TGTGCCAGCAGTACGGCCACGGGCAGATCCTACGAGCAGTACTTC.

Here the CDR3 DNA reads TGTGCCAGCAGTATCCTCCTTGCGGGAGGGCCTGCCGGGGAGCTGTTTTTT. Its protein is CASSILLAGGPAGELFF. V gene TRBV27 combines with J gene TRBJ2-2; TRBD2 agrees at 9 bases. The germline V gene has CDR1 MNHEY and CDR2 SMNVEV (reference sequence). The CDR3 spans 17 residues. The ends lost 5 bases at V and 6 bases at J; junction bases unmatched: 13.

CDR3 DNA: TGTGCCAGCAGCGCGGGGAGCTCCTACGAGCAGTACTTC. This sequence encodes CASSAGSSYEQYF. The chain couples TRBV2 to TRBJ2-7; tentative D call: TRBD2 (6 bases). Germline CDR1 is SNHLY and CDR2 is FYNNEI. The CDR3 totals 13 residues. The germline V and J ends were trimmed by 6 bases and 0 bases, with 9 bases remaining between them.

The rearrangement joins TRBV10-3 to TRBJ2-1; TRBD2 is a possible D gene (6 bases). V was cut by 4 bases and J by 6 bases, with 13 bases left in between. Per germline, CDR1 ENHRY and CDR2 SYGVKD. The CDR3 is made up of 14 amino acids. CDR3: CAISGEDTSNEQFF. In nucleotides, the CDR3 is TGTGCCATCAGTGGGGAGGACACTAGCAATGAGCAGTTCTTC.

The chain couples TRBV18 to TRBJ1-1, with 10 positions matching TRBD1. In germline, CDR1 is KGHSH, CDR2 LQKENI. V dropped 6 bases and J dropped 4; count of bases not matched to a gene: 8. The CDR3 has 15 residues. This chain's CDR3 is CASSYSRDRGTEAFF. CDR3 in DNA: TGTGCCAGCTCGTACTCCCGGGACAGGGGCACTGAAGCTTTCTTT.

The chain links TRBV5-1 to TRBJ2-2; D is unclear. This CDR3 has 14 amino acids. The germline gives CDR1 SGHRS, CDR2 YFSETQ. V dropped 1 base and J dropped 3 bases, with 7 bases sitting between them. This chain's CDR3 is CASSLLTDTGELFF. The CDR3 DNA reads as TGCGCCAGCAGCTTGTTAACAGACACCGGGGAGCTGTTTTTT.

CDR3 DNA sequence: TGTGCCAGCTCACCACCGGGGAGGATCCTCTATGGCTACACCTTC. Translated, it gives CASSPPGRILYGYTF. The rearrangement uses TRBV18 and TRBJ1-2, with D hard to call. Trimming took off 0 bases at V and 4 bases at J, with 12 bases between the two ends. Germline CDR1 KGHSH, CDR2 LQKENI. CDR3 length: 15 residues.

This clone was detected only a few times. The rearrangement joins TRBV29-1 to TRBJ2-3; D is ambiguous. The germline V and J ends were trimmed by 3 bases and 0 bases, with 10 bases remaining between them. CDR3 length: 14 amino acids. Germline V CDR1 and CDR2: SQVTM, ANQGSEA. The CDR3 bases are TGCAGCGTTGACACTGCCCCTAGCACAGATACGCAGTATTTT. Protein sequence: CSVDTAPSTDTQYF.

CDR3: CATSRDRWSTEAFF. The CDR3 DNA follows: TGTGCCACCAGCAGAGATCGTTGGAGCACTGAAGCTTTCTTT. The chain uses TRBV15 and TRBJ1-1; D is uncertain. The V and J ends lost 0 bases and 4 bases respectively, with 9 bases between them. The germline CDR1 and CDR2 sequences are LNHNV and YYDKDF (reference sequence). CDR3 length equals 14 residues.

The CDR3 coding sequence is TGTGCCAGCAGCTTTAGGGCCCTGGGGCAGGTTGGAACCTACGAGCAGTACTTC. Translated: CASSFRALGQVGTYEQYF. The chain recombines TRBV7-9 with TRBJ2-7, with D tentatively TRBD1 (5 bases). CDR1 is SEHNR, CDR2 FQNEAQ, per germline (reference sequence). Trimming cost V 3 bases and J 2 bases, with 23 bases left between them. The CDR3 runs 18 residues.

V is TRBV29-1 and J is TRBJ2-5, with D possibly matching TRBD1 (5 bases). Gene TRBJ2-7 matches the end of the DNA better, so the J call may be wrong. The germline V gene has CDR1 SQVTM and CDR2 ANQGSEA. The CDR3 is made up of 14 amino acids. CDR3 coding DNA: TGCAGCGTCCGGAGAACCCCAGGGACCTACGAGCAGTACTTC. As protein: CSVRRTPGTYEQYF.

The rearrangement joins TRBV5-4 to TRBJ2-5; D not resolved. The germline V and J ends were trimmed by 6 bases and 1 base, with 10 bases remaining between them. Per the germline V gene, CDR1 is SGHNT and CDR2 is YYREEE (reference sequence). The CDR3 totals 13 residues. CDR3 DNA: TGTGCCAGCACCGGAACTGCCCAAGAGACCCAGTACTTC. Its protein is CASTGTAQETQYF.